This TCR beta chain is drawn from a study of cytomegalovirus exposure and HLA in healthy donors. Background on the study: There were approximately 400 genotyped donors. Of these, about 81% fell in the genetic ancestry cluster associated with self-reported Caucasian donors.

The germline V and J ends were trimmed by 0 bases and 3 bases, with 12 bases remaining between them. This CDR3 region has 15 residues. Per germline, CDR1 MNHEY and CDR2 SMNVEV (reference sequence). General observations from the study: There were some public TCRs occurring in many donors, but most TCR sequences were rare. Published work reported that the classifier diagnosed cytomegalovirus status with high specificity and sensitivity.

About this clone itself: Its antigen is unidentified.

The primer mix had 60 Vbeta and 13 Jbeta primers. Produced via immunoSEQ multiplex PCR; TCRdb's table is partial and in-frame only. The sample yields some 150,000 clones, about 59% seen once. The sequence came from a man between 40 and 49 years old in good health and CMV-seronegative. Sequencing was done on a sample of PBMCs. V usage is TRBV27 and J usage is TRBJ2-7; D might be TRBD2 (5 bases). CDR3 protein: CASSLSIGDYYEQYF. The CDR3 DNA sequence: TGTGCCAGCAGTTTATCGATCGGGGATTACTACGAGCAGTACTTC.